This TCR beta chain is drawn from a study of T cells in Graves' hyperthyroidism and ophthalmopathy. Study-level background: Peripheral blood was drawn at first diagnosis, prior to all treatment. Findings and limits, study-wide: In the blood, most expanded thyroid clonotypes above 0.001 appeared as well.

Those patients with uncontrolled infection, other autoimmune disease, pregnancy or lactation were excluded. The diagnoses drew upon clinical symptoms, serum thyroxine and TRAb, thyroid ultrasound and orbital computed tomography. Germline V gene lookup returns CDR1 LNHDA and CDR2 SQIVND (reference sequence). There are 15 residues in the CDR3. After removal of 4 bases from V and 3 bases from J, the junction contained 4 bases not matched to a gene. Amplified TCR beta CDR3 regions came from RNA transcripts. Primed by the HTBI set, a first-round RT-PCR was run on the TCR CDR3. TCRdb reanalysed the multiplex PCR reads using MiXCR and keeps one entry per CDR3 protein. The sample consists of around 300,000 distinct CDR3 sequences, roughly 20% of them appearing once. Turning to this clonotype: The antigen is not known.

This sequence joins TRBV19 and TRBJ1-5; 9 nucleotides align to TRBD1. The specimen sequenced was blood. The receptor's source is a man aged 30-40 years with Graves' ophthalmopathy. The CDR3 DNA is TGTGCCAGTAGTACGTGGACAGGGGCCAATCAGCCCCAGCATTTT. The encoded protein is CASSTWTGANQPQHF.